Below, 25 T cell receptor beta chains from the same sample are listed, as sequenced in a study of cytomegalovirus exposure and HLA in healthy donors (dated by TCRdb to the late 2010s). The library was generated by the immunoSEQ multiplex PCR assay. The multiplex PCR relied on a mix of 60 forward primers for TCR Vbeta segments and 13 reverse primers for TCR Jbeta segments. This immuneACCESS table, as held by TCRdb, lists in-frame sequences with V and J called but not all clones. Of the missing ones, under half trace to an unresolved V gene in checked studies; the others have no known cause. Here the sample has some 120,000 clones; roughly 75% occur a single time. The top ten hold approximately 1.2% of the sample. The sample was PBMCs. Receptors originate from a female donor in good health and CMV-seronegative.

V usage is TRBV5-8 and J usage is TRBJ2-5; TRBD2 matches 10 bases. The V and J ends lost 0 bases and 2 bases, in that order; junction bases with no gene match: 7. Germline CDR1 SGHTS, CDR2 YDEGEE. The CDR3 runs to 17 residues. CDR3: CASSLGASGGQQETQYF. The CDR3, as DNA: TGTGCCAGCAGCTTGGGGGCTAGCGGGGGCCAACAAGAGACCCAGTACTTC.

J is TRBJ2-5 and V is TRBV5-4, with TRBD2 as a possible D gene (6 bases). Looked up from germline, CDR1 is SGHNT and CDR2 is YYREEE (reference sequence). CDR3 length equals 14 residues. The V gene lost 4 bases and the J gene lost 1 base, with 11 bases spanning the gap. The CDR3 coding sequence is TGTGCCAGCAGCCGCCGGGACTTCCAAGAGACCCAGTACTTC. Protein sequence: CASSRRDFQETQYF.

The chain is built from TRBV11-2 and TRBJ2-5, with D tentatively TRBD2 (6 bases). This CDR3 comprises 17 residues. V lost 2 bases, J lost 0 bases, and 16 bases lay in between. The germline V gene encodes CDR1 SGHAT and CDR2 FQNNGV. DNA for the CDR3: TGTGCCAGCAGCTTACCCCTCGGGACTCCCCACCAAGAGACCCAGTACTTC. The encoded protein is CASSLPLGTPHQETQYF.

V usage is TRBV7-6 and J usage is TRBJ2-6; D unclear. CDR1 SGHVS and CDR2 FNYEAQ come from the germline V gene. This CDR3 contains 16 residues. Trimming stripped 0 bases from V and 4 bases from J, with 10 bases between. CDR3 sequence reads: CASSLASEPGANVLTF. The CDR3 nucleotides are TGTGCCAGCAGCTTAGCGTCGGAGCCCGGGGCCAACGTCCTGACTTTC. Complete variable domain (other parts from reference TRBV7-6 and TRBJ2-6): GAGVSQSPRYKVTKRGQDVALRCDPISGHVSLYWYRQALGQGPEFLTYFNYEAQQDKSGLPNDRFSAERPEGSISTLTIQRTEQRDSAMYRCASSLASEPGANVLTFGAGSRLTVL.

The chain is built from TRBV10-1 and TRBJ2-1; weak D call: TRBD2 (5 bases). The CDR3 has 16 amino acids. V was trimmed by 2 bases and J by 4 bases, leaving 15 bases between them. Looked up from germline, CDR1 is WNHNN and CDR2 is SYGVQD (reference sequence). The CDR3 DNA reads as TGCGCCAGCAGTGAGGGTTCGGGAACCGTGTACAATGAGCAGTTCTTC. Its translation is CASSEGSGTVYNEQFF.

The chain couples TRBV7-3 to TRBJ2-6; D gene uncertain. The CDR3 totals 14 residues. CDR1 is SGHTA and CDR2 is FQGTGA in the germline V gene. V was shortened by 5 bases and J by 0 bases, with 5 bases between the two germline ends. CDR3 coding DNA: TGTGCCAGCAGCCCGGTCTCTGGGGCCAACGTCCTGACTTTC. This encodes CASSPVSGANVLTF. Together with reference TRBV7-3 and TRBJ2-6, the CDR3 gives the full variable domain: GAGVSQTPSNKVTEKGKYVELRCDPISGHTALYWYRQSLGQGPEFLIYFQGTGAADDSGLPNDRFFAVRPEGSVSTLKIQRTERGDSAVYLCASSPVSGANVLTFGAGSRLTVL.

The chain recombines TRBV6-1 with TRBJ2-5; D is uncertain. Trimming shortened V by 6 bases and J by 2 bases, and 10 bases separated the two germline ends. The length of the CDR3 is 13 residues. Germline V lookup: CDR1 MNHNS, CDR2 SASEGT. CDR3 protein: CASRAASQETQYF. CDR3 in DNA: TGTGCCAGCAGAGCCGCCTCGCAAGAGACCCAGTACTTC.

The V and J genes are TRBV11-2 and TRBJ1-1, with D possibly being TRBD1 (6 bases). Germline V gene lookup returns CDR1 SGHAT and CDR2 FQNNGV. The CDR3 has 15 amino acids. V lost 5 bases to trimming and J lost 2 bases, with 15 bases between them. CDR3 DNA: TGTGCCAGCAGCCCCACAGGGACACTTAACACTGAAGCTTTCTTT. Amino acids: CASSPTGTLNTEAFF.

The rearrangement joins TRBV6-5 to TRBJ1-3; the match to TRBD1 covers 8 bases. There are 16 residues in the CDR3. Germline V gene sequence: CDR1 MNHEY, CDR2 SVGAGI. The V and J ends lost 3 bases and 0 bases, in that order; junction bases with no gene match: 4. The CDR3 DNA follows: TGTGCCAGCAGTTATGGGACAGGTTTCTCTGGAAACACCATATATTTT. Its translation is CASSYGTGFSGNTIYF.

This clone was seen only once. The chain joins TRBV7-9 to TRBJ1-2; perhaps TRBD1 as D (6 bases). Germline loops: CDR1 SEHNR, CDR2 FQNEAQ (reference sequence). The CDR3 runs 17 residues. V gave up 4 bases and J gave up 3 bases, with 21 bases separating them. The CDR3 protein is CASSSSRGKAVDYGYTF. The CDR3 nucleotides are TGTGCCAGCAGCTCATCGAGGGGGAAAGCCGTAGACTATGGCTACACCTTC.

In DNA, the CDR3 is TGTGCCAGCAGCCCGGGGACTATCTCCTACGAGCAGTACTTC. This sequence encodes CASSPGTISYEQYF. This rearrangement joins TRBV5-4 to TRBJ2-7; 7 nucleotides line up with TRBD2. CDR3 length: 14 amino acids. Germline CDR1 is SGHNT and CDR2 is YYREEE (reference sequence). The ends lost 4 bases at V and 0 bases at J; junction bases unmatched: 4.

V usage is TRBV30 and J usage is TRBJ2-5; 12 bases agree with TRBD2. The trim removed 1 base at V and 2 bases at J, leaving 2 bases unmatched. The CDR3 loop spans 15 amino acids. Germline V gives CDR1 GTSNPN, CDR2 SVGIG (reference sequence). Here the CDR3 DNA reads TGTGCCTGGAGTGAACTAGCGGGGGGTCAAGAGACCCAGTACTTC. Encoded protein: CAWSELAGGQETQYF.

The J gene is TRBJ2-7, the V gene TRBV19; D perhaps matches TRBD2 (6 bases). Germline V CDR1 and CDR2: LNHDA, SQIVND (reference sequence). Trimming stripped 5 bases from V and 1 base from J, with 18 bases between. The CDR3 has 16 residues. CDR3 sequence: CASSPSLGLGSYEQYF. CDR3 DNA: TGTGCCAGTAGTCCTTCGCTGGGACTGGGGTCCTACGAGCAGTACTTC.

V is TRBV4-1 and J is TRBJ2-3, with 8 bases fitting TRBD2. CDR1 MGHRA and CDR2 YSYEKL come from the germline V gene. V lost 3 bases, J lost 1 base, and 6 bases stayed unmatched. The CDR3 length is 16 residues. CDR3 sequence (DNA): TGCGCCAGCAGCCACGGGAGGGGTCGTGGCACAGATACGCAGTATTTT. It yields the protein CASSHGRGRGTDTQYF.

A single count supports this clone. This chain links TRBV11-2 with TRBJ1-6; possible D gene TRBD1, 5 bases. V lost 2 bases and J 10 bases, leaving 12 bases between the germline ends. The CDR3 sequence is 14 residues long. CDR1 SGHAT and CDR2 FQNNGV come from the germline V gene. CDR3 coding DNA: TGTGCCAGCAGCTTACGGGGGGTAAGGTCACCCCTCCACTTT. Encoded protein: CASSLRGVRSPLHF.

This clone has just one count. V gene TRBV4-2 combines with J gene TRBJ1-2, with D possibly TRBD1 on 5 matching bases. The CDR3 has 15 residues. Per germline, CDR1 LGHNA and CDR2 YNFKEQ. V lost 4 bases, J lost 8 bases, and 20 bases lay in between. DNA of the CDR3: TGTGCCAGCAGCCCCACCCGGAGCAGGGTTAGCGGCTACACCTTC. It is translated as CASSPTRSRVSGYTF.

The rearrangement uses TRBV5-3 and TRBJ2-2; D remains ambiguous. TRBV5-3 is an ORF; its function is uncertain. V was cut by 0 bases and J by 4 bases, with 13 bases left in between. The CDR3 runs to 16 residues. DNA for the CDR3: TGTGCCAGAAGCTTGGTCGGTCGCCCCTTCACCGGGGAGCTGTTTTTT. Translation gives CARSLVGRPFTGELFF.

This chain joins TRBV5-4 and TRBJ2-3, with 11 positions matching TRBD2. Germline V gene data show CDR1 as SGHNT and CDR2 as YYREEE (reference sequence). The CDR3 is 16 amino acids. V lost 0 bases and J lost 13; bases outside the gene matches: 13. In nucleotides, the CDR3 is TGTGCCAGCAGCTTGGATTACGGCGGGACTAGCGGACGGGAGTATTTT. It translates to CASSLDYGGTSGREYF.

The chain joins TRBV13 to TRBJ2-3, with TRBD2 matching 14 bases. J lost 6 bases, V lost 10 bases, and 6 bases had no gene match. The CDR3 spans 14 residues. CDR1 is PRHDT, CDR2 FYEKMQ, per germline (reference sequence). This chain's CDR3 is CATRLAGGRDTQYF. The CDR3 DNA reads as TGTGCCACCCGACTAGCGGGGGGGCGGGATACGCAGTATTTT.

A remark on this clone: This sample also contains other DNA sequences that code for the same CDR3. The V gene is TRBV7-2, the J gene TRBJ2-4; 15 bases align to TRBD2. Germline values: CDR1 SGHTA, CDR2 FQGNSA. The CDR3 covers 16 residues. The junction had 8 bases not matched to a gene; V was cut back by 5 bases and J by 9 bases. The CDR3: CASSGTSGGIRLIQYF. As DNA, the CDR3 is TGTGCCAGCAGCGGGACTAGCGGGGGGATACGGCTCATTCAGTACTTC.

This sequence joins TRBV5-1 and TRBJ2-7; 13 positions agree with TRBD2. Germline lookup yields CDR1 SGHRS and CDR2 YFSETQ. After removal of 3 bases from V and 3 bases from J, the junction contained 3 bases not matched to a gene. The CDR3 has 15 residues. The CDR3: CASSSTSGGDYEQYF. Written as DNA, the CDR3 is TGCGCCAGCAGCTCTACTAGCGGGGGGGACTACGAGCAGTACTTC.

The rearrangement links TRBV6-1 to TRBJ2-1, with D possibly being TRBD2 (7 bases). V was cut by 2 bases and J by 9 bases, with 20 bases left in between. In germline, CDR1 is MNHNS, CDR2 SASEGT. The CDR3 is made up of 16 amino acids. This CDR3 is CASSEWGGRQVLEQFF. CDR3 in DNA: TGTGCCAGCAGTGAATGGGGGGGTAGACAGGTACTTGAGCAGTTCTTC.

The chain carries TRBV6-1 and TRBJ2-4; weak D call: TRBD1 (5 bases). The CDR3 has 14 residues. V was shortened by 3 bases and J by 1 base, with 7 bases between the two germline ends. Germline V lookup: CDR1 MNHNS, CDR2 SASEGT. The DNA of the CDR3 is TGTGCCAGCAGTGACAGGGTGGCCAAAAACATTCAGTACTTC. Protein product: CASSDRVAKNIQYF.

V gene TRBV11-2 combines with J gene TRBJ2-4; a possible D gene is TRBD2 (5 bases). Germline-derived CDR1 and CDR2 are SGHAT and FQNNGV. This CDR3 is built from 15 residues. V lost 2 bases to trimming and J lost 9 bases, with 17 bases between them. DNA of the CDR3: TGTGCCAGCAGCTTACTAGTTGGTCGGGGTACCATTCAGTACTTC. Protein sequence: CASSLLVGRGTIQYF.

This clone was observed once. The CDR3 DNA reads TGTGCCAGCAGTGAACGGGTCGGAAAACTGTTTTTT. As protein: CASSERVGKLFF. The rearrangement links TRBV25-1 to TRBJ1-4; no clear D gene. Deletions cut 2 bases from V and 10 bases from J, with 8 bases between. Looked up from germline, CDR1 is MGHDK and CDR2 is SYGVNS. The CDR3 length is 12 residues.